This T cell receptor (beta chain) is from a study of T-cell memory formation after mild COVID-19 (dated by TCRdb to the early 2020s). Turning to the overall study: TCR sequence clusters from the two donors were largely donor specific. Longitudinal TCRalpha and TCRbeta repertoire sequencing tracked T-cell clones expanding and contracting after mild COVID-19 in two donors. The cohort comprised two young, previously healthy adult volunteers, one female and one male.

The sample holds a few counts of this clonotype. Its binding antigen is unknown. Per-base qualities were not stored, and no clone one base away is much larger. Data came from an Illumina NovaSeq 6000. TCRalpha and TCRbeta cDNA libraries were built by 5'RACE with constant-segment primers, adding sample barcodes and unique molecular identifiers. RNA was extracted from every sample with Trizol reagent. Libraries were amplified in two PCR steps, with a second sample barcode and Illumina TruSeq adapters added in the second step. Sequencing of libraries was performed on an Illumina NovaSeq with 2 x 150 bp paired-end reads. The study's own analysis went as follows. With migec v1.2.7, reads were demultiplexed and then collapsed into UMI-guided consensus sequences. Using mixcr v2.1.11, UMI consensuses were aligned to TRA and TRB V and J templates and then assembled into clonotypes. Expanded or contracted clonotypes were those called significant by both edgeR and NoisET, with noise models trained on biological replicates. For edgeR calls, the cutoffs were a false discovery rate-adjusted p below 0.01 and a log2 fold-change threshold of 1. As an exploratory analysis of dynamics, max-normalized trajectories of the 1000 most abundant clonotypes were examined by PCA with hierarchical clustering. Separately sequenced CD4+ and CD8+ repertoires were used to assign the CD4 or CD8 phenotype of responding clones. TCRdb took the public reads, trimmed them with fastp at Q25, ran MiXCR for clone calling and kept in-frame beta chains. Each CDR3 protein gets just one entry, which takes the most common genes and DNA from the rows behind it. The V and J calls, along with clone size, are taken from TCRdb and not from the paper's own processing. Here the sample has 350,000 to 450,000 distinct CDR3 sequences; approximately 29% occur a single time. Jointly, the top ten make up roughly 12% of the sample.

The research as a whole found: The detection of some responding clones in pre-infection memory suggests that pre-existing cross-reactive memory T cells joined the SARS-CoV-2 response. Whether the second-wave clones peaking on day 37 were SARS-CoV-2 specific was not confirmed. Balanced CD4/CD8 phenotypes were observed for clones contracting from day 15 to 85, whereas a bias towards CD4+ was observed for a second wave of clones expanding from day 15 to 37. The study included only a couple of mild cases, and larger cohorts that include severe cases with pre-infection samples were judged to be necessary. Contracting CD4+ clones appeared mostly in the CM and EM memory subsets, whereas CD8+ clones were enriched in EMRA.

CDR1 SGHDT and CDR2 YYEEEE are derived from the germline V gene. The CDR3 contains 14 residues, cysteine and phenylalanine counted. The read is trimmed to its CDR3 DNA, 42 bases read in frame from base 1. V has 3 bases trimmed and J has 5 bases trimmed; junction bases matching no gene number 5. PBMCs were isolated by Ficoll-Paque density gradient centrifugation. The sequencing sample was made of PBMCs or a T cell subset sorted from them (not recorded which). The TCR comes from an adult woman who had mild COVID-19 (a few samples of this study predate the infection). The sample titles of this study are shuffled in the database, so cell type and time point are left out; the donor was told from shared clones. The rearrangement combines TRBV5-6 with TRBJ2-1; TRBD1 matches 7 bases in the middle. CDR3 reads: CASSYRDSHNEQFF. The sequence in DNA is TGTGCCAGCAGCTACCGGGACAGCCACAATGAGCAGTTCTTC.